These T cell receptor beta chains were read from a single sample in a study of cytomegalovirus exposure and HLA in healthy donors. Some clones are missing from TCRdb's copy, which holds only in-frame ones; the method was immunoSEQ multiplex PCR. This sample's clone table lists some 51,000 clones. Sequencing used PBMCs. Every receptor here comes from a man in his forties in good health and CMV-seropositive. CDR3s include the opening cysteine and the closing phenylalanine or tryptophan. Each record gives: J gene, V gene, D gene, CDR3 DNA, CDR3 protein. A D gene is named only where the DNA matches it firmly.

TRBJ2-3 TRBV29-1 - TGCAGCGTTGCACCAGATTTAGATACGCAGTATTTT CSVAPDLDTQYF
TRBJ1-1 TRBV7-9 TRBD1 TGTGCCAGCAGCTTGCGGACAGGGCATGAAGCTTTCTTT CASSLRTGHEAFF
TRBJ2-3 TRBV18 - TGTGCCAGCTCACCACCGACCTGGGGGCGGACAGATACGCAGTATTTT CASSPPTWGRTDTQYF
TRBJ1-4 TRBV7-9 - TGTGCCAGCAGACGGGAGACAACTCCTGAAAAACTGTTTTTT CASRRETTPEKLFF
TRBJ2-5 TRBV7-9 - TGTGCCAGCAGCTTTACCCCCCTGCGAGCCCGGGAGACCCAGTACTTC CASSFTPLRARETQYF
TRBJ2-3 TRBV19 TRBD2 TGTGCCAGTAGTATTTTTCGGCGGGAGGGCCGAGGAGATACGCAGTATTTT CASSIFRREGRGDTQYF
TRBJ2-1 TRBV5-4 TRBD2 TGTGCCAGCAGCGGGGGGGTAGCAAGGTCTTCCTACAATGAGCAGTTCTTC CASSGGVARSSYNEQFF
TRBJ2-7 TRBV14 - TGTGCCAGCAGCCAGGTGCCCGGGTCCCCAGCCTACGAGCAGTACTTC CASSQVPGSPAYEQYF
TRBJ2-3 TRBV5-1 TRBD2 TGCGCCAGCAGCTTGGCCGGGACTAGCGGCACAGATACGCAGTATTTT CASSLAGTSGTDTQYF
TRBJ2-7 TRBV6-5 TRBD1 TGTGCCAGCAGCCCCGGGACAGTCTCCTACGAGCAGTACTTC CASSPGTVSYEQYF
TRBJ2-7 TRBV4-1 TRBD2 TGCGCCAGCAGCCACCCCGGAGAGCGGGGGGGCTTTTACGAGCAGTACTTC CASSHPGERGGFYEQYF
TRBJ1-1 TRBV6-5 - TGTGCCAGCACCGGTCAGGGGACTGAAGCTTTCTTT CASTGQGTEAFF
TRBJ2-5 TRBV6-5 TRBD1 TGTGCCACAAACAGGGGGGAGACCCAGTACTTC CATNRGETQYF
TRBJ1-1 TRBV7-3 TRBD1 TGTGCCAGCAGCTCCCAGGGGGACACTGAAGCTTTCTTT CASSSQGDTEAFF
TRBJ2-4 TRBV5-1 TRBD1 TGCGCCAGCAGCTTGGTGGGACAGAGAAACATTCAGTACTTC CASSLVGQRNIQYF
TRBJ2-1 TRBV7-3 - TGTGCCAGCAGCCCCCTCGTAGCGGACGAGCAGTTCTTC CASSPLVADEQFF
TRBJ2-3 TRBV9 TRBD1 TGTGCCAGCAGCCTAGTGGACAGGGAGACAGATACGCAGTATTTT CASSLVDRETDTQYF